Shown below are 13 T cell receptor beta chains from a single sample sequenced in a study of shared clonotypes between healthy human individuals. Positive CCR7 selection of CD45RO-negative cells yielded the naive CD8 cells, and terminally differentiated effector memory CD45RA+ cells were excluded. Repertoires were generated with immunoSEQ multiplex PCR, while TCRdb's copy carries only in-frame clones and drops some. The profile shows roughly 550,000 clones, nearly 97% of them singletons. Sequenced sample: naive CD8+ T cells sorted from blood. These TCRs come from a woman in her twenties or thirties in good health.

The chain carries TRBV28 and TRBJ1-6; no definite D call. Germline V gene sequence: CDR1 MDHEN, CDR2 SYDVKM. This CDR3 has 15 amino acids. The V and J ends lost 8 bases and 3 bases respectively, with 14 bases between them. As DNA, the CDR3 is TGTGCCAGCCGGGAATTCGGTAGCTATAATTCACCCCTCCACTTT. Its translation is CASREFGSYNSPLHF.

This sequence joins TRBV6-5 and TRBJ1-1; TRBD1 aligns across 10 bases. The V and J ends lost 4 bases and 5 bases, in that order; junction bases with no gene match: 7. Germline V gene sequence: CDR1 MNHEY, CDR2 SVGAGI. The CDR3 loop spans 15 amino acids. Here the CDR3 reads CASSSDRGQGTEAFF. In nucleotides, the CDR3 is TGTGCCAGCAGTTCCGACAGGGGGCAGGGAACTGAAGCTTTCTTT.

This clone was observed once. The chain is built from TRBV28 and TRBJ2-5; D might be TRBD1 (7 bases). This CDR3 region has 15 residues. Trimming took 3 bases from V and 7 from J, leaving 18 bases between them. CDR1 MDHEN and CDR2 SYDVKM come from the germline V gene. CDR3 bases: TGTGCCAGCAGTTTGTCCACAGGGGACGGGGGGACCCAGTACTTC. Translating gives CASSLSTGDGGTQYF.

This clone was observed a handful of times. The CDR3 nucleotides are TGTGCCAGCAGCCCTGATAGCAATCAGCCCCAGCATTTT. Translated: CASSPDSNQPQHF. This chain links TRBV28 with TRBJ1-5; D gene unclear. The CDR3 has 13 amino acids. Germline CDR1 MDHEN, CDR2 SYDVKM. V lost 6 bases and J lost 0, with 6 bases in between. The whole variable domain, remainder taken from reference TRBV28 and TRBJ1-5, is DVKVTQSSRYLVKRTGEKVFLECVQDMDHENMFWYRQDPGLGLRLIYFSYDVKMKEKGDIPEGYSVSREKKERFSLILESASTNQTSMYLCASSPDSNQPQHFGDGTRLSIL.

CDR3: CASSLRGTIYGYTF. The CDR3 DNA follows: TGTGCCAGCAGTTTGAGGGGGACAATCTATGGCTACACCTTC. This rearrangement joins TRBV28 to TRBJ1-2; possibly TRBD1 for D (6 bases). The V end lost 3 bases, the J end lost 4 bases, and 12 bases lay between the germline ends. The CDR3 totals 14 residues. The germline V gene encodes CDR1 MDHEN and CDR2 SYDVKM.

In nucleotides, the CDR3 is TGTGCCATCAGTGAGTCTGGGGGGAGGAAGACCCAGTACTTC. Residues: CAISESGGRKTQYF. V usage is TRBV10-3 and J usage is TRBJ2-5, with D maybe TRBD2 (6 bases). This CDR3 is built from 14 residues. Trimming removed 0 bases at V and 6 bases at J, with 11 bases between. CDR1 is ENHRY and CDR2 is SYGVKD in the germline V gene.

This clone was seen once. The rearrangement links TRBV11-2 to TRBJ2-7, with D unresolved. The CDR3 runs 15 residues. The V gene lost 1 base and the J gene lost 3 bases, with 13 bases spanning the gap. Germline CDR1 is SGHAT and CDR2 is FQNNGV. As DNA, the CDR3 is TGTGCCAGCAGCTTAGTGGGCCCTGCAAGCTACGAGCAGTACTTC. Protein product: CASSLVGPASYEQYF.

The DNA of the CDR3 is TGTGCCACCAGCAGATCCTTCACAGATACGCAGTATTTT. Translated: CATSRSFTDTQYF. The rearrangement links TRBV15 to TRBJ2-3; D call uncertain. This CDR3 is built from 13 residues. Per germline, CDR1 LNHNV and CDR2 YYDKDF (reference sequence). V lost 2 bases to trimming and J lost 2 bases, with 5 bases between them.

The rearrangement links TRBV7-8 to TRBJ2-4; 7 positions agree with TRBD2. The trim removed 7 bases at V and 6 bases at J, leaving 9 bases unmatched. Germline CDR1 reads SGHVS; CDR2 reads FQNEAQ. CDR3 length: 14 residues. The CDR3 here is CASTPGGRGNIQYF. DNA for the CDR3: TGTGCCAGCACCCCAGGCGGGAGAGGAAACATTCAGTACTTC. The whole variable domain, filled in from reference TRBV7-8 and TRBJ2-4, reads GAGVSQSPRYKVAKRGQDVALRCDPISGHVSLFWYQQALGQGPEFLTYFQNEAQLDKSGLPSDRFFAERPEGSVSTLKIQRTQQEDSAVYLCASTPGGRGNIQYFGAGTRLSVL.

V usage is TRBV11-1 and J usage is TRBJ2-1; D possibly corresponds to TRBD1 (6 bases). The CDR3 has 15 residues. The V gene lost 5 bases and the J gene lost 5 bases, with 16 bases spanning the gap. CDR1 and CDR2 from the germline V gene are SGHAT and FQDESV (reference sequence). CDR3 loop: CASSPVPRTDNEQFF. CDR3 bases: TGTGCCAGCAGCCCTGTGCCAAGGACAGACAATGAGCAGTTCTTC.

In regard to this clone: Other DNA sequences in this specimen translate into the identical CDR3. This chain joins TRBV19 and TRBJ2-7; 9 bases map to TRBD1. With 4 bases clipped from V and 3 bases from J, the junction kept 4 bases outside the gene matches. Per the germline V gene, CDR1 is LNHDA and CDR2 is SQIVND (reference sequence). The CDR3 is 14 amino acids. Here the CDR3 reads CASSRTGDSYEQYF. DNA of the CDR3: TGTGCCAGTAGTAGGACAGGGGACAGCTACGAGCAGTACTTC.

The chain uses TRBV7-9 and TRBJ1-5; 7 bases agree with TRBD1. The CDR3 totals 17 residues. The germline V gene has CDR1 SEHNR and CDR2 FQNEAQ (reference sequence). Trimming at V came to 1 base and at J to 3 bases, leaving 9 bases not matched to a gene. The DNA of the CDR3 is TGTGCCAGCAGCTTAGTTAGCGGACAGGCCAACAATCAGCCCCAGCATTTT. Translated: CASSLVSGQANNQPQHF.

V gene TRBV5-5 combines with J gene TRBJ2-7, with 7 nucleotides matching TRBD2. In germline, CDR1 is SGHKS, CDR2 YYEKEE (reference sequence). V shed 3 bases, J shed 4 bases, and the junction held 10 bases outside the gene matches. CDR3 length equals 15 residues. The CDR3 bases are TGTGCCAGCAGCTCCGGTGGCGGGAGTGTGTACGAGCAGTACTTC. Its translation is CASSSGGGSVYEQYF. Supplemented by reference TRBV5-5 and TRBJ2-7, the full variable domain reads DAGVTQSPTHLIKTRGQQVTLRCSPISGHKSVSWYQQVLGQGPQFIFQYYEKEERGRGNFPDRFSARQFPNYSSELNVNALLLGDSALYLCASSSGGGSVYEQYFGPGTRLTVT.